The clone carrying this T cell receptor (beta chain) was counted between two and nine times. Its specificity is not known. The data derive from a study of vaccination and CD4 T cells after COVID-19. Study-level background: Everyone enrolled got two doses of BNT162b2 or mRNA-1273 vaccine. Investigators drew the post-COVID samples a median roughly 98 days after diagnosis, with a range of 35 to 161. Study-level results: 304 of 307 vaccine-specific clones from convalescent patients were spike mono-reactive.

The germline CDR1 and CDR2 sequences are MNHEY and SMNVEV (reference sequence). This CDR3 spans 14 amino acids. V lost 5 bases and J 1 base, leaving 8 bases between the germline ends. At the Johns Hopkins FTIC core, DNA taken from cultured CD4+ T cells was sequenced by way of the Oncomine TCR Beta short-read assay. A single record per CDR3 protein comes from TCRdb applying MiXCR to the PCR reads. Among about 19,000 distinct CDR3 sequences, about two fifths were seen once, and the ten largest hold roughly 15%. Treatment specified: approximately nine-day PBMC culture with coronavirus spike peptide pools or control peptides (ViraFEST assay).

Sequences were obtained from cultured CD4+ T cells from blood. This receptor was obtained from a human donor with COVID-19. V and J are TRBV27 and TRBJ2-2, with D unclear. In DNA, the CDR3 is TGTGCCAGCAGTAAACGCAGGAACACCGGGGAGCTGTTTTTT. It is translated as CASSKRRNTGELFF.